These 6 T cell receptor beta chains were all obtained from the same sample, sequenced in a study of post-analysis software for immune sequencing data. Overall study findings and caveats: Relative to controls, patients had a few TRBV segments at higher frequency, with TRBV5-6, TRBV5-1 and TRBV20-1 among these.

Which antigens these TCRs recognize remains unknown. Unique molecular identifiers were carried by the TCR beta cDNA libraries. TCRdb called the PCR reads again in MiXCR, with one record for every CDR3 protein. The table includes just over 250,000 distinct CDR3 sequences, 35% to 40% detected once. The specimen was blood. Every receptor here comes from a girl aged 5-17 years with multiple sclerosis.

In its sample, this clonotype was seen many times. The genes are TRBV5-1 and TRBJ2-7, with TRBD2 as a possible D gene (6 bases). The CDR3 extends over 13 amino acids. CDR1 is SGHRS and CDR2 is YFSETQ in the germline V gene. Trimming shortened V by 8 bases and J by 9 bases, and 21 bases separated the two germline ends. The CDR3 spells CASHPREQVGQYF. The DNA of the CDR3 is TGCGCCAGTCATCCGCGGGAACAGGTGGGGCAGTACTTC.

This clonotype was seen at least ten times. The rearrangement links TRBV27 to TRBJ2-1, with a tentative D call TRBD1 (5 bases). Germline values: CDR1 MNHEY, CDR2 SMNVEV (reference sequence). The CDR3 consists of 17 residues. Deletions cut 6 bases from V and 0 bases from J, with 18 bases between. CDR3 protein: CASSLDSQRSSYNEQFF. The CDR3, as DNA: TGTGCCAGCAGCCTAGACAGCCAAAGGAGCTCCTACAATGAGCAGTTCTTC.

This chain links TRBV29-1 with TRBJ2-7; 12 nucleotides align to TRBD1. The CDR3 is made up of 13 amino acids. Trimming took 6 bases from V and 6 from J; bases not matched to a gene: 6. Germline CDR1 reads SQVTM; CDR2 reads ANQGSEA. The CDR3 spells CSVKGTGGGEQYF. CDR3 DNA: TGCAGCGTAAAAGGGACAGGGGGCGGCGAGCAGTACTTC.

The CDR3: CSASGVVTDTQYF. Here the CDR3 DNA reads TGCAGTGCTAGCGGTGTAGTCACAGATACGCAGTATTTT. V and J are TRBV20-1 and TRBJ2-3; D gene ambiguous. The CDR3 spans 13 residues. Germline V gene data show CDR1 as DFQATT and CDR2 as SNEGSKA (reference sequence). V was trimmed by 3 bases and J by 2 bases, leaving 9 bases between them.

This clonotype came up a few times. The chain links TRBV29-1 to TRBJ1-5; tentative D call: TRBD1 (6 bases). V was clipped by 7 bases and J by 4 bases, with 17 bases between them. This CDR3 comprises 14 residues. Germline V lookup: CDR1 SQVTM, CDR2 ANQGSEA. CDR3: CSAVTGGQNQPQHF. CDR3 nucleotide sequence: TGCAGCGCCGTGACAGGCGGCCAAAATCAGCCCCAGCATTTT.

About this clonotype: This may be a read error, as it is one base from a much larger clone. CDR3 in amino acids: CASARARVIGGGYTF. CDR3 bases: TGTGCCAGCGCACGGGCAAGGGTTATAGGCGGAGGCTACACCTTC. V gene TRBV7-9 combines with J gene TRBJ1-2; no firm D call. V lost 8 bases, J lost 8 bases, and 24 bases lay in between. Germline CDR1 SEHNR, CDR2 FQNEAQ (reference sequence). The CDR3 covers 15 residues. Full variable domain (outside the CDR3, taken from reference TRBV7-9 and TRBJ1-2): DTGVSQNPRHKITKRGQNVTFRCDPISEHNRLYWYRQTLGQGPEFLTYFQNEAQLEKSRLLSDRFSAERPKGSFSTLEIQRTEQGDSAMYLCASARARVIGGGYTFGSGTRLTVV.